The 20 T cell receptor beta chains listed next were all sequenced from one sample in a study of CD8 T cells in ankylosing spondylitis. Each CDR3 protein gets one entry after TCRdb re-called the 5' RACE reads with MiXCR. The sample comprises approximately 43,000 distinct CDR3 sequences, 3.5% to 4% of which are singletons, and around 3.6% rests with the top ten. The sequencing input was blood, either unsorted or a sorted T cell fraction (not recorded which). The origin of the receptors is a female donor with ankylosing spondylitis or in good health (not recorded which).

This clonotype was found many times. V usage is TRBV9 and J usage is TRBJ2-5, with TRBD1 as a possible D gene (6 bases). V was pared by 0 bases and J by 4 bases, with 13 bases between. This CDR3 is 15 amino acids long. Germline values: CDR1 SGDLS, CDR2 YYNGEE. This CDR3 is CASSVATGPPETQYF. As DNA, the CDR3 is TGTGCCAGCAGCGTAGCAACAGGGCCCCCAGAGACCCAGTACTTC.

With respect to this clonotype: Just one base apart from a much larger clone, this may be a read error. The rearrangement uses TRBV9 and TRBJ2-7; D might be TRBD2 (5 bases). CDR1 and CDR2 from the germline V gene are SGDLS and YYNGEE. The CDR3 runs 14 residues. Here the CDR3 DNA reads TGTGCCGGCAGCGTGGAGGACGTCTCCTACGAGCAGTACTTC. Amino acid sequence: CAGSVEDVSYEQYF.

This clonotype was detected ten times or more. The chain is built from TRBV9 and TRBJ1-2, with unresolved D. There are 15 residues in the CDR3. V lost 0 bases to trimming and J lost 0 bases, with 9 bases between them. Looked up from germline, CDR1 is SGDLS and CDR2 is YYNGEE. The CDR3 bases are TGTGCCAGCAGCGTAGGAACCGGCCCTAACTATGGCTACACCTTC. Translated, it gives CASSVGTGPNYGYTF. The whole variable domain, filled in from reference TRBV9 and TRBJ1-2, reads DSGVTQTPKHLITATGQRVTLRCSPRSGDLSVYWYQQSLDQGLQFLIQYYNGEERAKGNILERFSAQQFPDLHSELNLSSLELGDSALYFCASSVGTGPNYGYTFGSGTRLTVV.

This clonotype has a count of ten or more. The V call is TRBV9, the J call TRBJ2-3, with 8 bases fitting TRBD1. Germline V lookup: CDR1 SGDLS, CDR2 YYNGEE. CDR3 length: 14 residues. The trim removed 4 bases at V and 7 bases at J, leaving 8 bases unmatched. The CDR3 DNA reads TGTGCCAGCAGCTCCGGGACAGGTACCCATACGCAGTATTTT. This sequence encodes CASSSGTGTHTQYF.

In its sample, this clonotype was seen many times. This chain joins TRBV9 and TRBJ2-3; 8 bases are shared with TRBD1. Germline assignment: CDR1 SGDLS and CDR2 YYNGEE. The trim removed 4 bases at V and 0 bases at J, leaving 4 bases unmatched. The CDR3 loop spans 15 amino acids. The CDR3 region has the DNA TGTGCCAGCAGCACAGGGGGGAGTAGCACAGATACGCAGTATTTT. Its translation: CASSTGGSSTDTQYF.

This clonotype ranks as medium-sized (0.01 to 0.1%). This chain uses TRBV9 with TRBJ2-2, with 10 bases fitting TRBD1. The CDR3 extends over 16 amino acids. Per the germline V gene, CDR1 is SGDLS and CDR2 is YYNGEE. V lost 4 bases and J lost 2; bases outside the gene matches: 5. CDR3 residues: CASSPRTGGNTGELFF. CDR3 bases: TGTGCCAGCAGCCCCCGGACAGGGGGTAACACCGGGGAGCTGTTTTTT.

The chain uses TRBV9 and TRBJ1-3; D is uncertain. CDR3 length equals 14 residues. Germline-derived CDR1 and CDR2 are SGDLS and YYNGEE. V was pared by 3 bases and J by 0 bases, with 7 bases between. The CDR3 DNA reads TGTGCCAGCAGCGCCCCGTTCTCTGGAAACACCATATATTTT. It specifies CASSAPFSGNTIYF.

V usage is TRBV9 and J usage is TRBJ1-2, with TRBD1 identical over 7 bases. The CDR3 has 17 residues. After removal of 0 bases from V and 5 bases from J, the junction contained 13 bases not matched to a gene. Germline assignment: CDR1 SGDLS and CDR2 YYNGEE. The CDR3 loop reads CASSVERGNRGNYGYTF. The CDR3 nucleotides are TGTGCCAGCAGCGTAGAGAGGGGGAACAGGGGAAATTATGGCTACACCTTC.

The V and J genes are TRBV9 and TRBJ2-7; D unclear. Between the trimmed V and J ends, which lost 0 bases and 1 base, there was a span of 8 bases. Germline CDR1 and CDR2: SGDLS and YYNGEE. The CDR3 extends over 14 amino acids. CDR3 region: CASSVESSSYEQYF. The CDR3 region has the DNA TGTGCCAGCAGCGTAGAGAGTTCGTCCTACGAGCAGTACTTC.

This clonotype was seen at least ten times. The chain couples TRBV9 to TRBJ1-1; TRBD1 matches 7 bases. V lost 0 bases to trimming and J lost 1 base; unmatched junction nucleotides: 3. CDR3 length equals 15 residues. Per germline, CDR1 SGDLS and CDR2 YYNGEE. The CDR3: CASSVAPGGNTEAFF. DNA of the CDR3: TGTGCCAGCAGCGTAGCCCCAGGGGGGAACACTGAAGCTTTCTTT. Together with reference TRBV9 and TRBJ1-1, the CDR3 gives the full variable domain: DSGVTQTPKHLITATGQRVTLRCSPRSGDLSVYWYQQSLDQGLQFLIQYYNGEERAKGNILERFSAQQFPDLHSELNLSSLELGDSALYFCASSVAPGGNTEAFFGQGTRLTVV.

This clonotype was counted at least ten times. The chain carries TRBV9 and TRBJ2-3; 8 bases are shared with TRBD2. The CDR3 is made up of 15 amino acids. Losses at the gene ends were 4 bases for V and 5 bases for J; bases not matched to a gene: 9. Germline V CDR1 and CDR2: SGDLS, YYNGEE. CDR3 residues: CASSLRGGVEDTQYF. As DNA, the CDR3 is TGTGCCAGCAGCCTCCGGGGGGGCGTGGAAGATACGCAGTATTTT.

This clonotype has a count of ten or more. V gene TRBV9 combines with J gene TRBJ2-7; the match to TRBD1 covers 7 bases. CDR3 length equals 14 residues. Germline lookup yields CDR1 SGDLS and CDR2 YYNGEE. Trimming removed 4 bases from V and 0 bases from J; junction bases left unmatched: 4. CDR3: CASSSGQDSYEQYF. CDR3 bases: TGTGCCAGCAGCTCAGGACAGGACTCCTACGAGCAGTACTTC.

The table lists this clonotype with many counts. V and J are TRBV9 and TRBJ1-1; 7 bases are shared with TRBD1. Germline V CDR1 and CDR2: SGDLS, YYNGEE. The CDR3 is 15 amino acids. V lost 0 bases, J lost 1 base, and 3 bases stayed unmatched. CDR3 sequence reads: CASSVDRGRNTEAFF. CDR3 sequence (DNA): TGTGCCAGCAGCGTAGACAGGGGAAGGAACACTGAAGCTTTCTTT.

This clonotype was counted many times. This sequence joins TRBV9 and TRBJ2-1, with TRBD1 matching 7 bases. The CDR3 runs to 15 residues. CDR1 and CDR2 (germline): SGDLS, YYNGEE. V lost 4 bases to trimming and J lost 8 bases; unmatched junction nucleotides: 12. In DNA, the CDR3 is TGTGCCAGCAGCACCTCGGTAGGGGGCTTCGATGAGCAGTTCTTC. Its translation: CASSTSVGGFDEQFF.

This clonotype was observed at least ten times. The J gene is TRBJ2-1, the V gene TRBV9; 10 bases map to TRBD1. Germline V gene lookup returns CDR1 SGDLS and CDR2 YYNGEE. The junction had 9 bases not matched to a gene; V was cut back by 4 bases and J by 2 bases. The CDR3 spans 17 residues. CDR3 DNA sequence: TGTGCCAGCAGCACCCGACAGGGGGCAATCCCCTACAATGAGCAGTTCTTC. Amino acids: CASSTRQGAIPYNEQFF.

This clonotype was observed at least ten times. The V gene is TRBV9, the J gene TRBJ1-2; D gene ambiguous. Trimming took off 2 bases at V and 1 base at J, with 6 bases between the two ends. Germline CDR1 reads SGDLS; CDR2 reads YYNGEE. The CDR3 contains 13 residues. The CDR3 is CASSVSFNYGYTF. The CDR3 bases are TGTGCCAGCAGCGTTAGTTTTAACTATGGCTACACCTTC. The whole variable domain, filled in from reference TRBV9 and TRBJ1-2, reads DSGVTQTPKHLITATGQRVTLRCSPRSGDLSVYWYQQSLDQGLQFLIQYYNGEERAKGNILERFSAQQFPDLHSELNLSSLELGDSALYFCASSVSFNYGYTFGSGTRLTVV.

This clonotype was detected many times. The chain has TRBV9 and TRBJ1-3; no definite D call. There are 14 residues in the CDR3. Germline loops: CDR1 SGDLS, CDR2 YYNGEE. Trimming left V 0 bases short and J 3 bases short, with 7 bases between. The CDR3 sequence: CASSVGGIGNTIYF. CDR3 coding DNA: TGTGCCAGCAGCGTAGGGGGAATTGGAAACACCATATATTTT.

This clonotype qualifies as medium-sized. The chain couples TRBV9 to TRBJ1-2, with D perhaps matching TRBD1 (6 bases). Trimming pared 4 bases from V and 0 bases from J, leaving 13 bases between. The CDR3 has 15 residues. Germline V CDR1 and CDR2: SGDLS, YYNGEE. The CDR3 nucleotides read TGTGCCAGCAGCCTCCGGGACAACCCTAACTATGGCTACACCTTC. Residues: CASSLRDNPNYGYTF.

This clonotype was detected many times. The V call is TRBV9, the J call TRBJ1-1; no clear D. The CDR3 is 14 amino acids. The germline V and J ends were trimmed by 0 bases and 5 bases, with 11 bases remaining between them. Looked up from germline, CDR1 is SGDLS and CDR2 is YYNGEE. The CDR3 DNA sequence: TGTGCCAGCAGCGTAGGCGGAGGTCGAACTGAAGCTTTCTTT. Translated: CASSVGGGRTEAFF.

This clonotype has only a few counts. V is TRBV9 and J is TRBJ2-5; D uncertain. The V gene lost 0 bases and the J gene lost 2 bases, with 5 bases spanning the gap. Germline V CDR1 and CDR2: SGDLS, YYNGEE. The CDR3 has 13 residues. CDR3 residues: CASSVERQETQYF. CDR3 DNA sequence: TGTGCCAGCAGCGTAGAAAGACAAGAGACCCAGTACTTC.